This T cell receptor beta chain was captured in a study of OX40 agonist ivuxolimab in advanced cancers. Study summary: A mean age of around 66 years, range about 23 to 80, was recorded, and approximately 85% were male.

Study-level results: Averaging showed that CD8+ T cells had more expanded clones than CD4+ did. The investigators did not determine what antigen specificity the expanded peripheral T cells had.

Germline V gene sequence: CDR1 WNHNN, CDR2 SYGVQD (reference sequence). The CDR3 consists of 12 residues. Concerning this clone itself: Its antigen is not identified.

Here immunoSEQ multiplex PCR was the method, and the copy in TCRdb shows in-frame clones only, minus some. The repertoire has 35,000 to 45,000 clones, around four fifths of them found once; the top ten carry less than 3.5%. The sequence was collected from an adult with an advanced solid tumor such as melanoma, head and neck, liver or kidney cancer. The material was CD4+ or CD8+ T cells sorted from blood, obtained in a trial of the OX40 agonist ivuxolimab. The genes are TRBV10-1 and TRBJ2-5; TRBD1 agrees at 7 bases. TRBJ2-7 explains the end of the DNA better; the J call may be wrong. CDR3 DNA: TGCGCCAGCAGATCGCAGGGGGACGAGCAGTACTTC. Residues: CASRSQGDEQYF.